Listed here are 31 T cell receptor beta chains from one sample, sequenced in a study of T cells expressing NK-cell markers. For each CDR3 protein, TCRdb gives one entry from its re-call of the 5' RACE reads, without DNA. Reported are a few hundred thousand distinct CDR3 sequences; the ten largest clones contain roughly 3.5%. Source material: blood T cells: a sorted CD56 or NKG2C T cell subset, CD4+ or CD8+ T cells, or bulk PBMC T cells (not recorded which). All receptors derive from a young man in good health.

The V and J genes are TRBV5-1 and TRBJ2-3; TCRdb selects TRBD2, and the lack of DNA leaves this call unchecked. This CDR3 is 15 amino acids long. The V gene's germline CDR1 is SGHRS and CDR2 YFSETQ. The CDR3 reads CASRLAGGQGDTQYF.

The CDR3 protein is CASILPTGELFF. The V and J genes are TRBV5-1 and TRBJ2-2. The CDR3 has 12 residues. Germline assignment: CDR1 SGHRS and CDR2 YFSETQ.

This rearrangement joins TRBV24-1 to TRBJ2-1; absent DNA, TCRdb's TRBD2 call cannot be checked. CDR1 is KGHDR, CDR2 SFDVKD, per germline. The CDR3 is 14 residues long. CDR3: CATSSPGDYNEQFF.

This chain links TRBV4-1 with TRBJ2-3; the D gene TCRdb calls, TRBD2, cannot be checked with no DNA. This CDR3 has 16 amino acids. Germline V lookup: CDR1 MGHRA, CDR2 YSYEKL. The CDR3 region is CASSQTSGSSGDTQYF.

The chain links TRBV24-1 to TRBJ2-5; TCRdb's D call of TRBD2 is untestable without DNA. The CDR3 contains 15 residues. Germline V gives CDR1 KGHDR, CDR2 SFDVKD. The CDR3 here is CATSDPGLAQETQYF.

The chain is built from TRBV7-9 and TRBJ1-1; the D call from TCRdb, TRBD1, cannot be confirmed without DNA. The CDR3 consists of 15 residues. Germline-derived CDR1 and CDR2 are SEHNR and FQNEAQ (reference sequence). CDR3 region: CASSDRQGRYTEAFF.

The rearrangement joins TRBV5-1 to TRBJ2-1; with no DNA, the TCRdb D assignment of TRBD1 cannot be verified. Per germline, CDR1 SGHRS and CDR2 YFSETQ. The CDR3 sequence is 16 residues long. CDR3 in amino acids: CASSFGDRHSYNEQFF.

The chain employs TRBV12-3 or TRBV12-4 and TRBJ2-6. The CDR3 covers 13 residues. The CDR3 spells CASSPREGNVLTF.

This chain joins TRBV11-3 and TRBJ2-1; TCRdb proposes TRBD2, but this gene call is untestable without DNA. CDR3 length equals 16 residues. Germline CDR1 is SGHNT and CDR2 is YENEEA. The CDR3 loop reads CASSRHPGLGPNEQFF.

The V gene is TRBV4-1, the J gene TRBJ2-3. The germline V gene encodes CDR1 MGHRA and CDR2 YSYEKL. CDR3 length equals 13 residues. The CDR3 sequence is CASSRSLTDTQYF.

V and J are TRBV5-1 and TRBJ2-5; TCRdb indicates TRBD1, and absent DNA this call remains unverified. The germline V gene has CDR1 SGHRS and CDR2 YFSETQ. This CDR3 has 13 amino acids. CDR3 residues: CASGMGLEETQYF. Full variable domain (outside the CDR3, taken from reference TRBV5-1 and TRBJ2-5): KAGVTQTPRYLIKTRGQQVTLSCSPISGHRSVSWYQQTPGQGLQFLFEYFSETQRNKGNFPGRFSGRQFSNSRSEMNVSTLELGDSALYLCASGMGLEETQYFGPGTRLLVL.

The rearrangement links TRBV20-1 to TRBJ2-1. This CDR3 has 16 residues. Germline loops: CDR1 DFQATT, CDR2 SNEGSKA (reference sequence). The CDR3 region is CSALFIRGGAYNEQFF.

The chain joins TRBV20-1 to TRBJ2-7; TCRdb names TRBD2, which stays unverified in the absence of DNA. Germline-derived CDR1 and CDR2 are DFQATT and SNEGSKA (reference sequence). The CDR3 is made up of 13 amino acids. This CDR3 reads CSASLTTQLLQYF.

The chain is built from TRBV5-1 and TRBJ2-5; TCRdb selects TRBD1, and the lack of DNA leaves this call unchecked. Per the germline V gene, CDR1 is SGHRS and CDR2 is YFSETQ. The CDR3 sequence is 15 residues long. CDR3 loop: CASSPGRSYQETQYF.

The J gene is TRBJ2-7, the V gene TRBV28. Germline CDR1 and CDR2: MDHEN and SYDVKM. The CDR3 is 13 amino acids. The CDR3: CASIRGSPYEQYF.

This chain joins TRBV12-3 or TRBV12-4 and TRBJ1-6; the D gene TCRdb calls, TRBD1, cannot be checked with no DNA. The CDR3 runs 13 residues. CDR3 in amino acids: CASSFSGDSPLHF.

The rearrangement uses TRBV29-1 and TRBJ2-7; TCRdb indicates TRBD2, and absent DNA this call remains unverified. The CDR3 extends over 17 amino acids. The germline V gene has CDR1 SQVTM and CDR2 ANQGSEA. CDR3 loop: CSVEGLAGAVNSYEQYF.

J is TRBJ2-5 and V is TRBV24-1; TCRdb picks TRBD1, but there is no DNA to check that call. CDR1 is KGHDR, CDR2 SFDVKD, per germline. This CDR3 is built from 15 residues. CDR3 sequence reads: CATSPRGGGTETQYF.

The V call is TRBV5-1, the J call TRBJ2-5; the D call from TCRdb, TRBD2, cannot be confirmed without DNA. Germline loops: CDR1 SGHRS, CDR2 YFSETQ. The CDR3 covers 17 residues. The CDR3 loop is CASSRLWTSGRKETQYF. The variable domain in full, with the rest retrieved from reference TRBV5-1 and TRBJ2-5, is KAGVTQTPRYLIKTRGQQVTLSCSPISGHRSVSWYQQTPGQGLQFLFEYFSETQRNKGNFPGRFSGRQFSNSRSEMNVSTLELGDSALYLCASSRLWTSGRKETQYFGPGTRLLVL.

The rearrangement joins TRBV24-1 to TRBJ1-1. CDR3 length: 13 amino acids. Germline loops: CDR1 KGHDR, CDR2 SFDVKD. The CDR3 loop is CATSDLWDTEAFF.

CDR3 region: CSASLRLAGSYEQFF. The chain uses TRBV20-1 and TRBJ2-1; the TRBD2 assignment by TCRdb is unverifiable without DNA. The CDR3 has 15 residues. Per the germline V gene, CDR1 is DFQATT and CDR2 is SNEGSKA (reference sequence).

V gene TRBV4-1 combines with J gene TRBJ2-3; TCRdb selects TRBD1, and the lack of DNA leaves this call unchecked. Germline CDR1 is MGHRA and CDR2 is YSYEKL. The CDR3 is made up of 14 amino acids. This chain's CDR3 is CASSQEWPGNTQYF.

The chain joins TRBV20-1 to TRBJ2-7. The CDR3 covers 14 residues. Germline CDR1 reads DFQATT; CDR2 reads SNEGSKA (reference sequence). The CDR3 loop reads CSASLDGRLKEQYF.

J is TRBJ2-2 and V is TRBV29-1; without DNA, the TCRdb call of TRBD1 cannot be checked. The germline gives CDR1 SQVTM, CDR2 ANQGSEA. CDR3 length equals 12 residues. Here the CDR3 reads CSVQGIAGELFF.

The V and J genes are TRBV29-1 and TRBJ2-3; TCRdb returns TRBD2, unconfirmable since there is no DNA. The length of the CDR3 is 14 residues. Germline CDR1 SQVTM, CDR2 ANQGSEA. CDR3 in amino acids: CSVGARTSTDTQYF.

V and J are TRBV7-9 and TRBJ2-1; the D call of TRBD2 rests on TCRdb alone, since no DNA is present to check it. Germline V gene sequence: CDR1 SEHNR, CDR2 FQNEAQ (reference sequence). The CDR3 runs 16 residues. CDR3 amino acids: CASSPVAGGPNNEQFF.

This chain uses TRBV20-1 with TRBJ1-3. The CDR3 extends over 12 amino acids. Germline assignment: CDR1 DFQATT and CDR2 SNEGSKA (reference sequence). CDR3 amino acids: CSVSGSGNTIYF.

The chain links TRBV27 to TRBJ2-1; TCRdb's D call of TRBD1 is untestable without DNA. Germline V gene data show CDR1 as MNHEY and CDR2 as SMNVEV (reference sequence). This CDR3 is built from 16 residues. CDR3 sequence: CASSLSMGARYNEQFF.

The CDR3 protein is CASSYRGGQEKLFF. V usage is TRBV6-5 and J usage is TRBJ1-4; the D call from TCRdb, TRBD1, cannot be confirmed without DNA. This CDR3 has 14 residues. Germline CDR1 and CDR2: MNHEY and SVGAGI.

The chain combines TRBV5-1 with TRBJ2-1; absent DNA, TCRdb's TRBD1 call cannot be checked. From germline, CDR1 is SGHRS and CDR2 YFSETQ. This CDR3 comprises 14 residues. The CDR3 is CATGQGSDLDEQFF.

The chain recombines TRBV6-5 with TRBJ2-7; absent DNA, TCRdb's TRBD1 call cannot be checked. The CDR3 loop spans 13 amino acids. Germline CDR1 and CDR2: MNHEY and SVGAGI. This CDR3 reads CASSNGPGVGQYF.